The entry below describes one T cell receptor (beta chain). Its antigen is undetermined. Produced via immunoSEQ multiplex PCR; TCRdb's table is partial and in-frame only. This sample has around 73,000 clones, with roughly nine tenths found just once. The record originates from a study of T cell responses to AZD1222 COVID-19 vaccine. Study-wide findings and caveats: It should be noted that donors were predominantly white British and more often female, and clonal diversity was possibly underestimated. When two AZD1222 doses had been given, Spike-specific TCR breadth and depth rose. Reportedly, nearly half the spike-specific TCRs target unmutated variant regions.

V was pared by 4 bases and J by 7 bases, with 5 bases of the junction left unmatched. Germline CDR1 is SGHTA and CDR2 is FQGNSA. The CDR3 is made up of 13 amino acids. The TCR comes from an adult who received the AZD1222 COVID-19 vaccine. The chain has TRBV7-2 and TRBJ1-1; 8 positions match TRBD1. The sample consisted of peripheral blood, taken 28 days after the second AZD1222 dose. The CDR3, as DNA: TGTGCCAGCAGCTCGAACAGGGGGAATGAAGCTTTCTTT. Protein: CASSSNRGNEAFF.